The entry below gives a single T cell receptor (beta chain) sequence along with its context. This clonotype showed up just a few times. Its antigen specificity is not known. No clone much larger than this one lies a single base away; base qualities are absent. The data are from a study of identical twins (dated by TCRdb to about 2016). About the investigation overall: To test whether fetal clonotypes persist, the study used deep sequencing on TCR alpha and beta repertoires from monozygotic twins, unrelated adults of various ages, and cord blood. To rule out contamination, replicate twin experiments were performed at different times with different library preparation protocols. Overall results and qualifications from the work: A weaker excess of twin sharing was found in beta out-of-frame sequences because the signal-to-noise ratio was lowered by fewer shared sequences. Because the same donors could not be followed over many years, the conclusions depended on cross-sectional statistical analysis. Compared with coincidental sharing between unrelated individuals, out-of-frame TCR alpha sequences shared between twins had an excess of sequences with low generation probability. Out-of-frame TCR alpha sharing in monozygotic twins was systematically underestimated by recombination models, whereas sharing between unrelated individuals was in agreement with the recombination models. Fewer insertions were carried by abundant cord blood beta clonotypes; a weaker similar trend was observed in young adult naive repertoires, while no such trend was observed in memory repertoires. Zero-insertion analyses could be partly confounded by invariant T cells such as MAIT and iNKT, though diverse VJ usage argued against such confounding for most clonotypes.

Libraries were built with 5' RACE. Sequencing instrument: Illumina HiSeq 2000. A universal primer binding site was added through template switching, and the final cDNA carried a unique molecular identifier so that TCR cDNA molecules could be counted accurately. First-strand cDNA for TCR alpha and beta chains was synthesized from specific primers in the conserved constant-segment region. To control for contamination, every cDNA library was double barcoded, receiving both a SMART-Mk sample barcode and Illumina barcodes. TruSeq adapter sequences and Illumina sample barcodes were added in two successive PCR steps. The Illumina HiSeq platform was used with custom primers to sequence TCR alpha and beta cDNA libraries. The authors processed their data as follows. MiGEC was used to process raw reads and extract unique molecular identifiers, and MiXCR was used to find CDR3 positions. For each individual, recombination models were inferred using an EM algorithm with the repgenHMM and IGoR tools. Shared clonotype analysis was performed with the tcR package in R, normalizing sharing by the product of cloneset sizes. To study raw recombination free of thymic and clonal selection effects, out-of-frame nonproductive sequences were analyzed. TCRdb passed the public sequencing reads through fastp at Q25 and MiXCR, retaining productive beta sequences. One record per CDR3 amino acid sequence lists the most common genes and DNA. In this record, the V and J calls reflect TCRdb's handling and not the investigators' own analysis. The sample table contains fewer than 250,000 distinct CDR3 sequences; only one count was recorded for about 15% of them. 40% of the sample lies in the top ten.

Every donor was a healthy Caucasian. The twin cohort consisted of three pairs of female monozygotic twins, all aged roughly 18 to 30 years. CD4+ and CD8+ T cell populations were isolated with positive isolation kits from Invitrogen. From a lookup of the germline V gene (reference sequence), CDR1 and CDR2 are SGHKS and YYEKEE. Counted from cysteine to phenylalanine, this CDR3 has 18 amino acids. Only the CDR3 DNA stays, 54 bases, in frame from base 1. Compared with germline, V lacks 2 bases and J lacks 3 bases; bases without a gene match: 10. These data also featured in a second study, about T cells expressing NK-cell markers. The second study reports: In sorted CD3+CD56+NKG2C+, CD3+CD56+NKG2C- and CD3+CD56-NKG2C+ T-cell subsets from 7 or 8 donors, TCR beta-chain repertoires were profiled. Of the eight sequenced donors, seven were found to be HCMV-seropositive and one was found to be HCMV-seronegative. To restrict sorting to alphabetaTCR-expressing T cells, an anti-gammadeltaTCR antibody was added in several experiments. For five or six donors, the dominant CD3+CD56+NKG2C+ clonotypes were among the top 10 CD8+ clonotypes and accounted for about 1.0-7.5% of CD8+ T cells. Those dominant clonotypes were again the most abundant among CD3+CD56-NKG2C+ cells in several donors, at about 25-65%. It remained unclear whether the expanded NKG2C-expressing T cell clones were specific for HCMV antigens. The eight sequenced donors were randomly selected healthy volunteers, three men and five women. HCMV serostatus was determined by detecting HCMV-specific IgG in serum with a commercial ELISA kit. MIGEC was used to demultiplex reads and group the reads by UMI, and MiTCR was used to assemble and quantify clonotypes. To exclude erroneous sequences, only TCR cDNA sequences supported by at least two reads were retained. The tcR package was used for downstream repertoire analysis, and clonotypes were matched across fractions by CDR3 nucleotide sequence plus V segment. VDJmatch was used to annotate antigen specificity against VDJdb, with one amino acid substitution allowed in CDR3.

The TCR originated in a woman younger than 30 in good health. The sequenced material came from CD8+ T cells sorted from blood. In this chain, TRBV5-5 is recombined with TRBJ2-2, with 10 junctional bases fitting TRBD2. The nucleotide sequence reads TGTGCCAGCAGCTTCTCTTCAGCGGGAGGGCGGGACACCGGGGAGCTGTTTTTT. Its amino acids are CASSFSSAGGRDTGELFF.